These 4 T cell receptor beta chains were all obtained from the same sample, sequenced in a study of blood T cell repertoires in COVID-19. The repertoire was sequenced with immunoSEQ multiplex PCR; TCRdb's copy has only in-frame clones and lacks some. In the table there are around 100,000 clones, around 85% of which are singletons. Specimen: peripheral blood. The receptors were sampled from a man between 45 and 60 years old with active or convalescent COVID-19.

V usage is TRBV3-1 (or the pseudogene TRBV3-2) and J usage is TRBJ2-2; TRBD2 aligns across 7 bases. This CDR3 spans 19 amino acids. Germline V CDR1 and CDR2: LGHDT, YNNKEL (reference sequence). V was clipped by 2 bases and J by 0 bases; unmatched bases: 12. CDR3: CASSQPRRGGGSNTGELFF. The CDR3 region has the DNA TGTGCCAGCAGCCAACCAAGGAGGGGCGGGGGTTCGAACACCGGGGAGCTGTTTTTT.

In DNA, the CDR3 is TGTGCCAGCAGTCTGACTGGATGGGGAGGTACACACAATGAGCAGTTCTTC. As protein: CASSLTGWGGTHNEQFF. This sequence joins TRBV6-2 or TRBV6-3 and TRBJ2-1, with D tentatively TRBD2 (6 bases). Trimming left V 5 bases short and J 5 bases short, with 22 bases between. CDR3 length: 17 amino acids. Germline V lookup: CDR1 MNHEY, CDR2 SVGEGT.

This clone has just one count. The chain combines TRBV6-6 with TRBJ1-1; 7 bases match TRBD1. This CDR3 comprises 16 residues. Unmatched junction bases numbered 11, after V lost 7 bases and J lost 0 bases. The germline V gene encodes CDR1 MNHNY and CDR2 SVGAGI (reference sequence). This chain's CDR3 is CASTRHGTDLNTEAFF. The CDR3 coding sequence is TGTGCCAGCACCCGCCATGGGACAGACCTGAACACTGAAGCTTTCTTT.

The chain is built from TRBV4-2 and TRBJ1-2; the D is unclear. CDR1 and CDR2 (germline): LGHNA, YNFKEQ. This CDR3 has 12 amino acids. Trimming cost V 0 bases and J 6 bases, with 5 bases left between them. DNA for the CDR3: TGTGCCAGCAGCCAAGACGCAGATGGCTACACCTTC. Translating it yields CASSQDADGYTF.